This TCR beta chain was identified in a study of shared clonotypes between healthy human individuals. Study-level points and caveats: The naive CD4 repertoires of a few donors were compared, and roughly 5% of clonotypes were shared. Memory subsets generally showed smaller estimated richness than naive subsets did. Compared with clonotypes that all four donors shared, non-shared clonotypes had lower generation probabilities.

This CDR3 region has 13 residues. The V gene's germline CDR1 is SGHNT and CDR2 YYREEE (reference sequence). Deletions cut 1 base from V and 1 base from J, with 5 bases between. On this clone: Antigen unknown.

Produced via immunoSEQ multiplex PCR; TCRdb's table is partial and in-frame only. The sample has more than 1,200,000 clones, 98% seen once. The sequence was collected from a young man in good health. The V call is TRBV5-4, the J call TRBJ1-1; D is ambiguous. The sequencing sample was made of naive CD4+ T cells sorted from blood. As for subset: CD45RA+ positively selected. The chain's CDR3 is CASSLPRNTEAFF. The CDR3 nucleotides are TGTGCCAGCAGCTTGCCCAGGAACACTGAAGCTTTCTTT.